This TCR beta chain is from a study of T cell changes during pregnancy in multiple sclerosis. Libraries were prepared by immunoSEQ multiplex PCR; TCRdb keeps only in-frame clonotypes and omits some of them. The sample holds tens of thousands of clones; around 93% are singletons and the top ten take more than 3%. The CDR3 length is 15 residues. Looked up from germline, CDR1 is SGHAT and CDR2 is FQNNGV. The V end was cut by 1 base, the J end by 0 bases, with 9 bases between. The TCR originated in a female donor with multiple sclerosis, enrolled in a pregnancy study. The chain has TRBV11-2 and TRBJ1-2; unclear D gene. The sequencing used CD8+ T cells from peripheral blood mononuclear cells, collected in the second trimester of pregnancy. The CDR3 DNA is TGTGCCAGCAGCTTAGGAGGCAGTACTAACTATGGCTACACCTTC. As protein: CASSLGGSTNYGYTF.